This T cell receptor (beta chain) was sequenced for a study of identical twins. CDR3 size: 15 residues. Between the trimmed V and J ends, which lost 3 bases and 2 bases, there was a span of 11 bases. Germline values: CDR1 SGHRS, CDR2 YFSETQ. This clonotype was recorded many times. Using its own MiXCR run on the 5' RACE reads, TCRdb lists one record per CDR3 protein. The sample holds around 470,000 distinct CDR3 sequences, around 14% seen once. The same sample was also used in a study of yellow fever vaccine responses in identical twins.

The origin of this receptor is a woman younger than 35 in good health. The chain carries TRBV5-1 and TRBJ2-2; no firm D call. Sequences were obtained from CD4+ T cells sorted from blood. CDR3 nucleotide sequence: TGCGCCAGCAGCTCGGGCCTTACTAACACCGGGGAGCTGTTTTTT. Protein: CASSSGLTNTGELFF.